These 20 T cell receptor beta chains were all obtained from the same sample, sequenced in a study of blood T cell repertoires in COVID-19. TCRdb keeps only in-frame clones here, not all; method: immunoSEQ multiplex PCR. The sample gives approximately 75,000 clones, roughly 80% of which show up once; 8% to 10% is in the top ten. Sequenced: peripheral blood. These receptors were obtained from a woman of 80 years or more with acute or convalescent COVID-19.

The CDR3, as DNA: TGTGCCAGCAGGGGACTAGCGGGGGGGAATGAGCAGTTCTTC. It translates to CASRGLAGGNEQFF. The gene calls are TRBV2 and TRBJ2-1; 16 positions agree with TRBD2. Germline V CDR1 and CDR2: SNHLY, FYNNEI. This CDR3 contains 14 residues. After removal of 6 bases from V and 7 bases from J, the junction contained 0 bases not matched to a gene.

CDR3 sequence (DNA): TGTGCCAGCAGCTTAGCGGCGTGGCTAGCGGGGGGCCACACCGGGGAGCTGTTTTTT. Translating it yields CASSLAAWLAGGHTGELFF. The rearrangement links TRBV7-6 to TRBJ2-2; 11 nucleotides line up with TRBD2. The CDR3 sequence is 19 residues long. Germline V gene data show CDR1 as SGHVS and CDR2 as FNYEAQ. V trimming: 0 bases; J trimming: 3 bases; junction bases outside the gene matches: 9.

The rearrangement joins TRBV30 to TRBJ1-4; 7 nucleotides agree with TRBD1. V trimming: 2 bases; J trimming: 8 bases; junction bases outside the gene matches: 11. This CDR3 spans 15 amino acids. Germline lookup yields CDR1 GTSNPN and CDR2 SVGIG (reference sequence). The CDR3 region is CAWSHSDRDGEKLFF. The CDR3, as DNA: TGTGCCTGGAGTCACTCAGACAGGGATGGCGAAAAACTGTTTTTT. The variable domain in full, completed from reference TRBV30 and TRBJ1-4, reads SQTIHQWPATLVQPVGSPLSLECTVEGTSNPNLYWYRQAAGRGLQLLFYSVGIGQISSEVPQNLSASRPQDRQFILSSKKLLLSDSGFYLCAWSHSDRDGEKLFFGSGTQLSVL.

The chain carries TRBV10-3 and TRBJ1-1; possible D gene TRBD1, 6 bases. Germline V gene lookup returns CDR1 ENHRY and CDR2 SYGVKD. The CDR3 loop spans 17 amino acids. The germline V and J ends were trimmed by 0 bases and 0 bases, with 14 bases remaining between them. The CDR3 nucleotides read TGTGCCATCAGTGAGTCGGGACACACAGGACTGAACACTGAAGCTTTCTTT. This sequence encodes CAISESGHTGLNTEAFF.

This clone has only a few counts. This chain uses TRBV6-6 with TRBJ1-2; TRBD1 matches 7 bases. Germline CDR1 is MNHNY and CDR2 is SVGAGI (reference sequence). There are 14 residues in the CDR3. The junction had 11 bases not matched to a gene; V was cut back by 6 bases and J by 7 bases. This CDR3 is CASRLLQGRIGYTF. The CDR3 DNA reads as TGTGCCAGCAGATTACTACAGGGGCGGATTGGCTACACCTTC.

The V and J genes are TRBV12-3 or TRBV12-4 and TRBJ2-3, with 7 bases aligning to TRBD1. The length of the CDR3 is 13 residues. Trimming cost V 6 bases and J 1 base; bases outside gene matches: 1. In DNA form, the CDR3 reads TGTGCCAGCAGAACAGGGGGCACAGATACGCAGTATTTT. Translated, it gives CASRTGGTDTQYF.

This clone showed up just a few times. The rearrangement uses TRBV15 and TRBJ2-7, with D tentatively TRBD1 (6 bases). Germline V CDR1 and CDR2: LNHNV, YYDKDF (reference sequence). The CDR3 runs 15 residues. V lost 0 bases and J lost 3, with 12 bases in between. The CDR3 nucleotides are TGTGCCACCAGCAGAGAGTCAGGGGTTGGCTACGAGCAGTACTTC. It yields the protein CATSRESGVGYEQYF.

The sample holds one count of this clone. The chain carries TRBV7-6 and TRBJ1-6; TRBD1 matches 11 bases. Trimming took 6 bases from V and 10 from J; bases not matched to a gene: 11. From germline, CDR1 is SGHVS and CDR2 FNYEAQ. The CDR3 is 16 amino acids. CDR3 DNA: TGTGCCAGCAGTGAAAGCGGGACAGGGGGTTGGTCACCCCTCCACTTT. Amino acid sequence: CASSESGTGGWSPLHF.

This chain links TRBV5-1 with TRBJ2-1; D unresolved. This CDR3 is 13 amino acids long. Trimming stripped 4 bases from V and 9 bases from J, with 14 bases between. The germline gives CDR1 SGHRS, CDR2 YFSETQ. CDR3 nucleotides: TGCGCCAGCAGCCTGGACCGTCACGGTGAGCAGTTCTTC. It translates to CASSLDRHGEQFF.

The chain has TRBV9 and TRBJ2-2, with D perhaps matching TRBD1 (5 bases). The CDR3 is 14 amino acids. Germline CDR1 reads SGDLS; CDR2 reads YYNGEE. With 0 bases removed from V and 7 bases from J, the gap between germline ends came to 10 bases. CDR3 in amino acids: CASSVARVVGELFF. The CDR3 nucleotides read TGTGCCAGCAGCGTAGCCAGGGTGGTCGGGGAGCTGTTTTTT.

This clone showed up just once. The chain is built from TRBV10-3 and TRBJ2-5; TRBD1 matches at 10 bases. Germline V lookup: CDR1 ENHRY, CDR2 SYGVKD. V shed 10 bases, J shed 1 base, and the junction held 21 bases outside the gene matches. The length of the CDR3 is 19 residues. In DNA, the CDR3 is TGTGCCACCGCTAGAAAGTCCGGGACAGGGGATTCCCCCCAAGAGACCCAGTACTTC. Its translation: CATARKSGTGDSPQETQYF.

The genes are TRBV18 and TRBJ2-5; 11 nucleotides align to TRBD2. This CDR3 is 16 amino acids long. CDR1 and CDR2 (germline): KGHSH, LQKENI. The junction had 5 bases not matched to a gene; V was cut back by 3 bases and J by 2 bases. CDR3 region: CASSPRLAGGQETQYF. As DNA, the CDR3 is TGTGCCAGCTCACCCCGTCTAGCGGGGGGTCAAGAGACCCAGTACTTC.

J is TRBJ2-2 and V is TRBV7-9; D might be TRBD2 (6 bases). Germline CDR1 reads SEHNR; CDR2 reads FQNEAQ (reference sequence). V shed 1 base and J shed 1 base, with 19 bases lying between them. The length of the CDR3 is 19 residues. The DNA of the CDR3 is TGTGCCAGCAGCTTAGTAGGGTTTCGGGGGTCCGGGAACACCGGGGAGCTGTTTTTT. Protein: CASSLVGFRGSGNTGELFF.

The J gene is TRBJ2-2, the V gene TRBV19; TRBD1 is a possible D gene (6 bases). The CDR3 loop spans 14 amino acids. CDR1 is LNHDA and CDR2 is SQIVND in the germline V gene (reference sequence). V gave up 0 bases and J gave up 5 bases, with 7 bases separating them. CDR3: CASSIDQGTGELFF. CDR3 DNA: TGTGCCAGTAGTATAGATCAGGGGACCGGGGAGCTGTTTTTT. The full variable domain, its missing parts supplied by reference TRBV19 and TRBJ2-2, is DGGITQSPKYLFRKEGQNVTLSCEQNLNHDAMYWYRQDPGQGLRLIYYSQIVNDFQKGDIAEGYSVSREKKESFPLTVTSAQKNPTAFYLCASSIDQGTGELFFGEGSRLTVL.

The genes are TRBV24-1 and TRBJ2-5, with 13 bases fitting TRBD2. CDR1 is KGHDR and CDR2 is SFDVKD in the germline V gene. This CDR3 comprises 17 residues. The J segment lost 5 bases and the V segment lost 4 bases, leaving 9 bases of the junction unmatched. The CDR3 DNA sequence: TGTGCCACCAGTGACCCTTCGACTAGCGGGGGGTATGAGACCCAGTACTTC. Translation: CATSDPSTSGGYETQYF.

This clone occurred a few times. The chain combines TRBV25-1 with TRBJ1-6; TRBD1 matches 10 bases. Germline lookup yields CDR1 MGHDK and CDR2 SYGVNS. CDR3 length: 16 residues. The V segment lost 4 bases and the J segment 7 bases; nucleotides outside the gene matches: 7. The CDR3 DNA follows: TGTGCCAGCAGTGGGGGGGGACAGGGGAGGAATTCACCCCTCCACTTT. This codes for CASSGGGQGRNSPLHF.

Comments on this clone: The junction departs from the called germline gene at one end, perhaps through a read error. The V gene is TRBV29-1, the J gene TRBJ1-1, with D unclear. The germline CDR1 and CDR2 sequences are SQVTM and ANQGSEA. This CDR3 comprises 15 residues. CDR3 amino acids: CGVGTGGQRNTEAFF. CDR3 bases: TGCGGCGTTGGCACGGGAGGGCAGCGGAACACTGAAGCTTTCTTT.

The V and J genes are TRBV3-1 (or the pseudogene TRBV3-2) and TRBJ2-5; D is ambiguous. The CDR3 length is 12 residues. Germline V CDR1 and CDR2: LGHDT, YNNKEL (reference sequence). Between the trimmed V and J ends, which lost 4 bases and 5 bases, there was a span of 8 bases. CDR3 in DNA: TGTGCCAGCAGCCTATATCCGGAGACCCAGTACTTC. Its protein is CASSLYPETQYF.

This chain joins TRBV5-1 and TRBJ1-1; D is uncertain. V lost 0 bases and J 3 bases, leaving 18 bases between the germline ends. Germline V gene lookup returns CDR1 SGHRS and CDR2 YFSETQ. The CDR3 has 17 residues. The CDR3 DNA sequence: TGCGCCAGCAGCTTGGTCGTTATAAGTAGCGCGGACACTGAAGCTTTCTTT. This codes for CASSLVVISSADTEAFF.

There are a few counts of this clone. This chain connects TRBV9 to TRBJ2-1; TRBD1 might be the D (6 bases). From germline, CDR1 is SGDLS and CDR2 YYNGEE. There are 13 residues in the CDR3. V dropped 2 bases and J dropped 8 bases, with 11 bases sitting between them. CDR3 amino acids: CASSVPKGDEQFF. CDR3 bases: TGTGCCAGCAGCGTTCCCAAGGGGGATGAGCAGTTCTTC.